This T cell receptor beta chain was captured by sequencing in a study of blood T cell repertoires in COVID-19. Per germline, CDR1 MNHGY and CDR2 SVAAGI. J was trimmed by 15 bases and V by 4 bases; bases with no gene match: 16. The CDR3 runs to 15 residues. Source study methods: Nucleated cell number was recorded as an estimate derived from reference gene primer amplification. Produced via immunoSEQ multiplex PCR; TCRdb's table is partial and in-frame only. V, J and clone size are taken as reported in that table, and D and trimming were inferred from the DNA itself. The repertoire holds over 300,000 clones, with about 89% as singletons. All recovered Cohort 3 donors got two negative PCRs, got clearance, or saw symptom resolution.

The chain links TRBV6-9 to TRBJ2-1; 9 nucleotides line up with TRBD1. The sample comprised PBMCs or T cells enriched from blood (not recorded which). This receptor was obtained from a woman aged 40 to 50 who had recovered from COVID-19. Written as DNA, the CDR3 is TGTGCCAGCAGTTGGGACAGGGAAGGACGGTACCCCAGGTTCTTC. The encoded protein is CASSWDREGRYPRFF.